This TCR beta chain appears in the sequencing data of a study of T cell responses to AZD1222 COVID-19 vaccine. Germline V gene data show CDR1 as MNHEY and CDR2 as SMNVEV (reference sequence). Losses at the gene ends were 7 bases for V and 3 bases for J; bases not matched to a gene: 8. The CDR3 sequence is 14 residues long. Study-wide results and limits: Donors, mostly white British, included more females; clonal diversity was possibly underestimated. Baseline serostatus was positive in only a handful of AZD1222 recipients. Nearly half of spike-specific TCRs reportedly target variant regions that are unmutated in the B.1.351 and B.1.1.7 variants. After two AZD1222 doses, spike-specific TCR breadth and depth rose versus day 0.

The assay was immunoSEQ multiplex PCR, and TCRdb's table has in-frame clones only and misses some. The profile shows about 130,000 clones, roughly 92% of them singletons. Notes on this clone: Its antigen is undetermined.

The genes are TRBV27 and TRBJ2-7; 8 bases match TRBD2. Sequencing was performed on peripheral blood, taken 28 days after the second AZD1222 dose. This clonotype was obtained from an adult who received the AZD1222 COVID-19 vaccine. CDR3 in amino acids: CASIRSGSSYEQYF. The CDR3 region has the DNA TGTGCCAGCATTCGGAGCGGGAGTAGCTACGAGCAGTACTTC.